The T cell receptor (beta chain) described here comes from a study of cytomegalovirus exposure and HLA in healthy donors. Study observations and caveats: Earlier analysis found most TCR beta V segments productive about 87% or about 30% of the time.

This PCR relied on a set of 60 Vbeta primers and 13 Jbeta primers. Method: immunoSEQ multiplex PCR; TCRdb's copy keeps in-frame clones and lacks some. The sample includes under 200,000 clones, roughly 90% of them seen just once. The CDR3 spans 15 residues. CDR1 is LNHDA, CDR2 SQIVND, per germline (reference sequence). Trimming took 10 bases from V and 6 from J; bases not matched to a gene: 15. A note on this clone: Its antigen is unknown.

The chain employs TRBV19 and TRBJ1-5; TRBD1 matches at 7 bases. The sequenced material came from PBMCs. The TCR sequence derives from a woman aged 25 to 39 in good health and CMV-seronegative. The CDR3 coding sequence is TGTGCCACTCGTAGTCGGACAGGCGTTCGTCAGCCCCAGCATTTT. This codes for CATRSRTGVRQPQHF.